This paragraph covers one T cell receptor (beta chain) sequence. This CDR3 comprises 16 residues. Deletions cut 1 base from V and 4 bases from J, with 14 bases between. CDR1 is LGHDT, CDR2 YNNKEL, per germline (reference sequence). Generated by immunoSEQ multiplex PCR, the TCRdb table keeps only in-frame clones and is missing some. The data show a few hundred thousand clones, about 79% seen once. This sample was included in a study of blood T cell repertoires in COVID-19. Study as a whole: The study drew acute and convalescent COVID-19 samples from the United States, Italy and Spain.

The sample consisted of peripheral blood. The chain carries TRBV3-1 (or the pseudogene TRBV3-2) and TRBJ2-1; D possibly corresponds to TRBD1 (6 bases). This TCR derives from a woman aged 40 to 55 who had recovered from COVID-19. The CDR3 sequence: CASSQVGGLTYNEQFF. The CDR3 DNA is TGTGCCAGCAGCCAAGTAGGGGGATTGACTTACAATGAGCAGTTCTTC.